This TCR beta chain was obtained from a study of blood T cells in healthy people across ages. The CDR3 is 14 residues long. Germline V lookup: CDR1 SGHRS, CDR2 YFSETQ. Trimming took off 1 base at V and 6 bases at J, with 10 bases between the two ends. Alongside a J-beta primer mix, a sample-barcoded 5' primer served in a second PCR lasting about 7 to 11 cycles. The template-switch adaptor was a 5' adaptor with 12 random nucleotides. It tagged each cDNA molecule. In TCRdb, the 5' RACE reads were re-called with MiXCR into one record per CDR3 protein. The sample includes under 2 million distinct CDR3 sequences, roughly 30% of them seen just once. The authors extracted at least 5.5 micrograms of total RNA per sample.

V gene TRBV5-1 combines with J gene TRBJ2-2; no reliable D call. The receptor comes from a woman in her twenties or thirties in good health. The source material was blood. The CDR3 here is CASSLRPSAGELFF. DNA of the CDR3: TGCGCCAGCAGCTTGCGCCCGAGCGCCGGGGAGCTGTTTTTT.